This TCR beta chain was profiled in a study of regulatory T cells in long-lasting Graves disease. Concerning this clonotype itself: Its antigen is undetermined. A much more abundant neighbour one base away suggests this may be a read error. The CDR3 ends on some other residue instead of the conserved phenylalanine or tryptophan, so this is likely a read error.

Points from the study as a whole: There were preferences for TRBV28, TRBJ1-2 and TRBJ2-5 in persistent disease. Persistent Graves' patients showed reduced TCR diversity versus newly diagnosed patients. Blood alone, not thyroid tissue, was studied. The persistent group shared some 2,700 public clonotypes, more than the approximately 890 shared by new patients.

The sample's time point: newly diagnosed GD, antithyroid drugs for less than 3 months. RNA from PBMCs was the source of the TCR library. CDR3-region Arm-PCR and iRepertoire HTBI primers produced the TCR beta libraries. Each CDR3 protein is one row after TCRdb ran MiXCR on the multiplex PCR reads. The sample holds around 400,000 distinct CDR3 sequences, 15% to 19% seen once. Germline assignment: CDR1 MNHNS and CDR2 SASEGT. The CDR3 runs 16 residues. The chain joins TRBV6-1 to TRBJ2-1; D may be TRBD1 or TRBD2 (6 bases each). The better agreement between TRBJ2-5 and the DNA end casts doubt on the J call. The sample was peripheral blood mononuclear cells (PBMCs), taken at new diagnosis, from a patient treated with antithyroid drugs. The receptor's source is a female donor with Graves disease. CDR3 loop: CASTKGGTSPPETQYL. For the CDR3, the DNA is TGTGCCAGCACCAAGGGGGGAACTTCCCCCCCAGAGACCCAGTACCTC.